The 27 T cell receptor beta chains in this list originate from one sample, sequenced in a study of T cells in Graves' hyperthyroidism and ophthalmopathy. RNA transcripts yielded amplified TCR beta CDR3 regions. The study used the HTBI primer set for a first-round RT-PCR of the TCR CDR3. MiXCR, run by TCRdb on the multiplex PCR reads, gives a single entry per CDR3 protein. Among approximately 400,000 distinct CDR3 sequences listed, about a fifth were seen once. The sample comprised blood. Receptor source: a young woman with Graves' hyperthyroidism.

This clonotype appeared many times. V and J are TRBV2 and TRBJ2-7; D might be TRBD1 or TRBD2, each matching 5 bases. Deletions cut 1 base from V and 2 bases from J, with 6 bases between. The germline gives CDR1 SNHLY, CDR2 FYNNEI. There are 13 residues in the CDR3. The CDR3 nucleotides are TGTGCCAGCAGTGAAGTGGGGGCCTACGAGCAGTACTTC. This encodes CASSEVGAYEQYF.

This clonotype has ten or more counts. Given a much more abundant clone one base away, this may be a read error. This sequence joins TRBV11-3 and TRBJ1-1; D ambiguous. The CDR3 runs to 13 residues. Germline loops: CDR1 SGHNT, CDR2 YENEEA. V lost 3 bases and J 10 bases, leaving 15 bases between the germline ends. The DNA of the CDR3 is TGTGCCAGCAGCTTGCGAAGGGATGGGCCAGCTTTCTTT. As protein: CASSLRRDGPAFF.

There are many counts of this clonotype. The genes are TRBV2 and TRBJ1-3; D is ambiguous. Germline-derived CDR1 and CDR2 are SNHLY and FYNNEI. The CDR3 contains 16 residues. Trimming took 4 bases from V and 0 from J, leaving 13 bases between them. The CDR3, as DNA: TGTGCCAGCAGTGTTGGAGCTTCCCACTCTGGAAACACCATATATTTT. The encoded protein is CASSVGASHSGNTIYF. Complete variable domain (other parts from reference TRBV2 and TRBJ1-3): EPEVTQTPSHQVTQMGQEVILRCVPISNHLYFYWYRQILGQKVEFLVSFYNNEISEKSEIFDDQFSVERPDGSNFTLKIRSTKLEDSAMYFCASSVGASHSGNTIYFGEGSWLTVV.

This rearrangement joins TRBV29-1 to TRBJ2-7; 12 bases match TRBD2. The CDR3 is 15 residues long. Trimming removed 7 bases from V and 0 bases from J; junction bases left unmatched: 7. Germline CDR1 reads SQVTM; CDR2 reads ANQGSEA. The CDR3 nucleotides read TGCAGCGCCCAAAGGACTAGCGGGGCCTCCTACGAGCAGTACTTC. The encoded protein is CSAQRTSGASYEQYF.

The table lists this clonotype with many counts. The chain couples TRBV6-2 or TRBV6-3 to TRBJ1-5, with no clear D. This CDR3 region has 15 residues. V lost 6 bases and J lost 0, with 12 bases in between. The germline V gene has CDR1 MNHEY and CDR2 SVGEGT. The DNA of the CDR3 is TGTGCCAGCAGAGCAGGCACGATTAGCAATCAGCCCCAGCATTTT. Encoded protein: CASRAGTISNQPQHF.

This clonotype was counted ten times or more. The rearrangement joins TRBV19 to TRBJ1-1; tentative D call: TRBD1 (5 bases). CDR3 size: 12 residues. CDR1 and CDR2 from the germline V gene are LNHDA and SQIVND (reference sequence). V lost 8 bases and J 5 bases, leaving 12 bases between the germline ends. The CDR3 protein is CASAEEGTEAFF. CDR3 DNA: TGTGCCAGTGCCGAGGAGGGGACTGAAGCTTTCTTT. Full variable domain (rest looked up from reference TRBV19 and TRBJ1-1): DGGITQSPKYLFRKEGQNVTLSCEQNLNHDAMYWYRQDPGQGLRLIYYSQIVNDFQKGDIAEGYSVSREKKESFPLTVTSAQKNPTAFYLCASAEEGTEAFFGQGTRLTVV.

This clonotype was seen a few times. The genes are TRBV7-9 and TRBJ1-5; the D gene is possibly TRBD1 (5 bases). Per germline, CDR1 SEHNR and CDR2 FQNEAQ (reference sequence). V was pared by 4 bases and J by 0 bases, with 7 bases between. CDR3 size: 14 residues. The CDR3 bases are TGTGCCAGCAGCTCGGACACTAGCAATCAGCCCCAGCATTTT. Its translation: CASSSDTSNQPQHF.

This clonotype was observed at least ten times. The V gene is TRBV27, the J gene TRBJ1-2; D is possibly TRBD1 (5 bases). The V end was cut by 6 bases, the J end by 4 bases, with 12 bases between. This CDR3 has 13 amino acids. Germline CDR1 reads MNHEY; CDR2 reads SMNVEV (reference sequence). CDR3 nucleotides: TGTGCCAGCAGGGGGGGTGAGTTCTATGGCTACACCTTC. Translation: CASRGGEFYGYTF.

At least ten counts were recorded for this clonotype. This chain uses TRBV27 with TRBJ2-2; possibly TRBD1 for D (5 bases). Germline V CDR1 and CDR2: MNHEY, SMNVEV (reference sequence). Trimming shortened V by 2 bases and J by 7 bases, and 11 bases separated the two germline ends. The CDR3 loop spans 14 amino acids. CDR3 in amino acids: CASSLGLGRGELFF. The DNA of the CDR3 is TGTGCCAGCAGTTTAGGTTTGGGGCGCGGGGAGCTGTTTTTT.

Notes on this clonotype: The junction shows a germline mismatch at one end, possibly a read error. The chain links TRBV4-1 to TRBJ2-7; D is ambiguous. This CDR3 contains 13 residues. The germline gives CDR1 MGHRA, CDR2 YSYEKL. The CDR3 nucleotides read TGCACCAGCAGCCACGGGCCTTCCTACGAGCAGTACTTC. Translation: CTSSHGPSYEQYF.

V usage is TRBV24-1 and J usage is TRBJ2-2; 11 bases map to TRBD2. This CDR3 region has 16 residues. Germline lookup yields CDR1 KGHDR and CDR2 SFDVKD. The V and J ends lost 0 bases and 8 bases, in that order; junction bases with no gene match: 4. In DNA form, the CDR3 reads TGTGCCACCAGTGATTTGACTAGCGGGGGAACGGGGGAGCTGTTTTTT. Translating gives CATSDLTSGGTGELFF.

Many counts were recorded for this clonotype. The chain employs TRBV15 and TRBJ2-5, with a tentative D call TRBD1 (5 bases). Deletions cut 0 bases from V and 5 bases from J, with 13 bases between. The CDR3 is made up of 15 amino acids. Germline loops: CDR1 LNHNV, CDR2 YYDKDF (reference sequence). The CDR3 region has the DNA TGTGCCACCAGCAGAGATCTGGGGCCATGGGAGACCCAGTACTTC. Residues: CATSRDLGPWETQYF.

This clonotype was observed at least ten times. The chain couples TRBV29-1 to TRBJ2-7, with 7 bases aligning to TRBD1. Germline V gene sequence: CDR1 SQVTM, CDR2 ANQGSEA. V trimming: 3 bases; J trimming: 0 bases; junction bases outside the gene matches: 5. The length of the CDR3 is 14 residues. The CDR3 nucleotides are TGCAGCGTTGACGTGACAGGGAACTCCTACGAGCAGTACTTC. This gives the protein CSVDVTGNSYEQYF.

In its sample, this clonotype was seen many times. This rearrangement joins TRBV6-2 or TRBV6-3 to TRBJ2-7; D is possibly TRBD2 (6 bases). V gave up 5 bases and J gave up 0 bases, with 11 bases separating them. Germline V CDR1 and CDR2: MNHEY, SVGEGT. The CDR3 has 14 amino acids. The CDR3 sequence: CASSTPGLSYEQYF. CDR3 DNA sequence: TGTGCCAGCAGTACCCCGGGACTCTCCTACGAGCAGTACTTC.

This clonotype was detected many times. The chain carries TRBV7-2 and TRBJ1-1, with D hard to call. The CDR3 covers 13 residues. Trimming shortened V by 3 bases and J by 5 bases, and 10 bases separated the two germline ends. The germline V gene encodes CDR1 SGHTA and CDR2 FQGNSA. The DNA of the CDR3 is TGTGCCAGCAGCTTCGACCGAGAAACTGAAGCTTTCTTT. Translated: CASSFDRETEAFF.

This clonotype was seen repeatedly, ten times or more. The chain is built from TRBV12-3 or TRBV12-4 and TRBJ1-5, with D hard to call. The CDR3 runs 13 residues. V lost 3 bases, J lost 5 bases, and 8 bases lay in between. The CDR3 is CASSFAPHQPQHF. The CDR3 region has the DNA TGTGCCAGCAGTTTTGCGCCCCATCAGCCCCAGCATTTT.

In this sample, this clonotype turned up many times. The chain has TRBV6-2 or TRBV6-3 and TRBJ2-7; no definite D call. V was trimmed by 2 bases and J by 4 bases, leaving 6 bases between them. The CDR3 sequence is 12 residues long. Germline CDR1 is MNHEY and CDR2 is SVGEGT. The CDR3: CASSYGFYEQYF. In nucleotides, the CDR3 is TGTGCCAGCAGTTACGGCTTTTACGAGCAGTACTTC.

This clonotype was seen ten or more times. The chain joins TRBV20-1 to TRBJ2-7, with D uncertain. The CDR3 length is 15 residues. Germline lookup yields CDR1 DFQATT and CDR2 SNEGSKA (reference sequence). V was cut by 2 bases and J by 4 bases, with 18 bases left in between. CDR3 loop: CSARRIGPGRYEQYF. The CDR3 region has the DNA TGCAGTGCTAGAAGGATCGGGCCGGGCCGTTACGAGCAGTACTTC.

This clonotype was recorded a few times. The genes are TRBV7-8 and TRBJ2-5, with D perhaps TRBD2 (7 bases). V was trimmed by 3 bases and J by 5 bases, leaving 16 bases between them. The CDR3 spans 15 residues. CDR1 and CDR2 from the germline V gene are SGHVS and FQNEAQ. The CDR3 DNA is TGTGCCAGCAGCTTGGTTGGGGGGGCCGGTGAGACCCAGTACTTC. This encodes CASSLVGGAGETQYF.

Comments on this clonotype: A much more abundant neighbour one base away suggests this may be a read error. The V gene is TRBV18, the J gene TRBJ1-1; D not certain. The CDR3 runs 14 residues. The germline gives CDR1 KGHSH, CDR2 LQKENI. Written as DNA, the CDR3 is TGTGCCAGCTCACCAGCGGGGATTGGCACTGAATCTTTCTTT. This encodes CASSPAGIGTESFF. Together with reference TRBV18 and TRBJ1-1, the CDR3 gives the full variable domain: NAGVMQNPRHLVRRRGQEARLRCSPMKGHSHVYWYRQLPEEGLKFMVYLQKENIIDESGMPKERFSAEFPKEGPSILRIQQVVRGDSAAYFCASSPAGIGTESFFGQGTRLTVV.

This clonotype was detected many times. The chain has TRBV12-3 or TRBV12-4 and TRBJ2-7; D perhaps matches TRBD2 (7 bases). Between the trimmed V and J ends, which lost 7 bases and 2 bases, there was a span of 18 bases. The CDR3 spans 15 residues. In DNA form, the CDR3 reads TGTGCCAGCATTCTCTCCGGGGGGCACACCTACGAGCAGTACTTC. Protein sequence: CASILSGGHTYEQYF.

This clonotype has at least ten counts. CDR3 amino acids: CSAPPGRGYEQYF. DNA for the CDR3: TGCAGTGCCCCCCCGGGTAGGGGTTACGAGCAGTACTTC. V is TRBV20-1 and J is TRBJ2-7, with D perhaps TRBD1 (5 bases). There are 13 residues in the CDR3. V lost 6 bases and J lost 4, with 16 bases in between. Germline V gene data show CDR1 as DFQATT and CDR2 as SNEGSKA (reference sequence).

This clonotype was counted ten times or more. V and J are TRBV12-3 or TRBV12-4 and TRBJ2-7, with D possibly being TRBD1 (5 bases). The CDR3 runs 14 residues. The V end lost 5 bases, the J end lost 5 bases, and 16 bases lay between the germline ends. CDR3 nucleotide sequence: TGTGCCAGCAGTGCATGGCAGGGTTCCGACGAGCAGTACTTC. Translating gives CASSAWQGSDEQYF.

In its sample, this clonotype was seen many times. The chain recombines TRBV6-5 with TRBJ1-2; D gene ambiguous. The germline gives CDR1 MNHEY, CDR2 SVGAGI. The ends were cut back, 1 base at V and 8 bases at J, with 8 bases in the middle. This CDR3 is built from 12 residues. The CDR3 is CASSYWQAGYTF. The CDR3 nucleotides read TGTGCCAGCAGTTACTGGCAGGCGGGCTACACCTTC.

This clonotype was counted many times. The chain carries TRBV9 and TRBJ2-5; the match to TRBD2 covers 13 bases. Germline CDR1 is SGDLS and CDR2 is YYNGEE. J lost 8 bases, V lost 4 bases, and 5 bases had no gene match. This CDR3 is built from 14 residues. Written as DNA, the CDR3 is TGTGCCAGCAGCACTAGCGGGGGGGGAGGAACCCAGTACTTC. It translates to CASSTSGGGGTQYF.

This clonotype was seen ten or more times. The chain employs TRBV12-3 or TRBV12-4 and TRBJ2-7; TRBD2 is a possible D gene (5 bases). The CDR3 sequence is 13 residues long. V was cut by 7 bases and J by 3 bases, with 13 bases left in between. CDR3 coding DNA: TGTGCCAGCATGTCAGAGGGCGTCTACGAGCAGTACTTC. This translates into CASMSEGVYEQYF.

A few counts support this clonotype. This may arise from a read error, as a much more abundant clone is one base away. CDR3 coding DNA: TGCAGTGCGTTGGGACAGTCGAACACCGGGGAGCTGTGTTTT. Translation: CSALGQSNTGELCF. This chain connects TRBV20-1 to TRBJ2-2; 7 bases align to TRBD1. The CDR3 is made up of 14 amino acids. CDR1 and CDR2 from the germline V gene are DFQATT and SNEGSKA (reference sequence).